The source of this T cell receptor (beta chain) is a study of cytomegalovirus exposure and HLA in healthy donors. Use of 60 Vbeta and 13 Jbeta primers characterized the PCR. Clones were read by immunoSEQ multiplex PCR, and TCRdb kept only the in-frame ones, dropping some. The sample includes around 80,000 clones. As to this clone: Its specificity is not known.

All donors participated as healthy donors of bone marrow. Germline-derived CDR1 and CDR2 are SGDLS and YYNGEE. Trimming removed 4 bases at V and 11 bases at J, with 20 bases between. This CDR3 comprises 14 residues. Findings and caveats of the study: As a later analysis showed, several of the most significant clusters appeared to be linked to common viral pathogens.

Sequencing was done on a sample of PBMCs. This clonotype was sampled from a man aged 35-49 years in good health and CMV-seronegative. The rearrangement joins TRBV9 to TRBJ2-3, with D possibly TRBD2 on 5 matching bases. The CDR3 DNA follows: TGTGCCAGCAGCCCCCAGCCACGAAATCGGGAGCAGTATTTT. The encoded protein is CASSPQPRNREQYF.